At least ten counts were recorded for the clone carrying this T cell receptor beta chain. Antigen unknown. This entry belongs to a study of tumor and adjacent non-tumor tissue in lung cancer. The study, taken as a whole, reports: Normal lung showed higher cumulative top 100 clone frequency than tumor.

This CDR3 spans 13 amino acids. V lost 2 bases and J lost 0, with 5 bases in between. CDR1 and CDR2 from the germline V gene are SGHRS and YFSETQ. A modified ARM-PCR protocol with three rounds of nested PCR amplified TCRbeta. TCRdb fed the multiplex PCR reads into MiXCR, producing one record per CDR3 protein. The sample lists under 100,000 distinct CDR3 sequences, around 59% occurring once. This sample's RNA came from whole unsorted tissue. Newly diagnosed lung cancer patients had thoracic surgery in China, August–late 2014, without prior chemotherapy. The sample taken for sequencing was lung tumor tissue. This TCR came from a man between 65 and 80 years old with non-small cell lung cancer. The gene calls are TRBV5-1 and TRBJ1-1, with D unresolved. This chain's CDR3 is CASSFTVNTEAFF. The CDR3 DNA sequence: TGCGCCAGCAGCTTTACGGTGAACACTGAAGCTTTCTTT.